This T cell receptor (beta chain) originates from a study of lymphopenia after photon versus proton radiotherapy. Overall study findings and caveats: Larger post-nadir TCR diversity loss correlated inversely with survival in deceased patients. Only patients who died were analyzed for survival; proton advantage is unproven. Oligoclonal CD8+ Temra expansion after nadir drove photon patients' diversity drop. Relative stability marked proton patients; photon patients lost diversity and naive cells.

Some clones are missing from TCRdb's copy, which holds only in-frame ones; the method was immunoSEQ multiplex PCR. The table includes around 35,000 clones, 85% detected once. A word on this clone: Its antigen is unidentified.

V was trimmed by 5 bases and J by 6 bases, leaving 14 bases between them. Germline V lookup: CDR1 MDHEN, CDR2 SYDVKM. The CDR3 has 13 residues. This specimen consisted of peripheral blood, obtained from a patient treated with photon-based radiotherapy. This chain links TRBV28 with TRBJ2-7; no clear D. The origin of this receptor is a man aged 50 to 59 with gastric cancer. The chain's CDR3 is CASSPPLMFEQYF. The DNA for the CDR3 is TGTGCCAGCAGTCCACCTTTGATGTTCGAGCAGTACTTC. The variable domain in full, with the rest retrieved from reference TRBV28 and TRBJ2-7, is DVKVTQSSRYLVKRTGEKVFLECVQDMDHENMFWYRQDPGLGLRLIYFSYDVKMKEKGDIPEGYSVSREKKERFSLILESASTNQTSMYLCASSPPLMFEQYFGPGTRLTVT.